The following is a T cell receptor (beta chain) sequence with its context. Its specificity is unknown. One end of the junction does not line up with germline, which may come from a read error. RNA transcripts gave rise to amplified TCR beta CDR3 regions. The HTBI set primed first-round TCR CDR3 RT-PCR. TCRdb used MiXCR to reprocess the multiplex PCR reads, holding one entry per CDR3 protein. The sample comprises roughly 500,000 distinct CDR3 sequences, around 42% of which are singletons, and 15% to 20% rests with the top ten. This CDR3 has 11 amino acids. Germline lookup yields CDR1 SGHVS and CDR2 FQNEAQ. These data come from a study of T cells in Graves' hyperthyroidism and ophthalmopathy. Clinical symptoms, serum thyroxine, TRAb, thyroid ultrasound and orbital computed tomography informed diagnoses. Findings and limits, study-wide: Using 13 V-J features, a model discriminated ophthalmopathy from stable hyperthyroidism.

The chain joins TRBV7-8 to TRBJ2-5, with 8 bases aligning to TRBD1. The sequence came from an adult woman with Graves' disease, either hyperthyroidism or ophthalmopathy (not recorded which). The sample comprised peripheral blood or thyroid tissue (not recorded which). The CDR3 is CASSFREGQGF. CDR3 nucleotides: TGTGCCAGCAGCTTTAGGGAAGGACAGGGTTTC.